This T cell receptor (beta chain) came from a study of T cell repertoires in aging, cancer and after chemotherapy. Study-wide results and caveats: Compared with age-matched healthy donors, untreated hematological or solid cancer patients showed higher blood TCR clonality.

This clonotype is labeled as medium-sized. Its specificity is unknown. The V gene's germline CDR1 is SEHNR and CDR2 FQNEAQ (reference sequence). This CDR3 spans 13 amino acids. Between the trimmed V and J ends, which lost 1 base and 1 base, there was a span of 5 bases. Multiplex touch-down PCR with TRB-A/B primers amplified rearranged V-D-J TRB sequences. MiXCR, run by TCRdb on the multiplex PCR reads, gives a single entry per CDR3 protein. Among over 10,000 distinct CDR3 sequences listed, roughly a quarter were seen once. The template was genomic DNA from peripheral blood, not RNA. Source material: blood. The chain recombines TRBV7-9 with TRBJ2-7; no firm D call. The clonotype originates from a human donor in good health. This CDR3 is CASSLEVSYEQYF. The CDR3 nucleotides are TGTGCCAGCAGCTTAGAGGTGTCCTACGAGCAGTACTTC.